This T cell receptor (beta chain) was recorded in a study of T cells in Graves' hyperthyroidism and ophthalmopathy. J lost 2 bases, V lost 1 base, and 11 bases had no gene match. The V gene's germline CDR1 is SGHTA and CDR2 FQGTGA. The CDR3 is 18 amino acids. Study outcomes and limitations: Most thyroid clonotypes with frequency above 0.001 were detected in blood. The model's output predicted ophthalmopathy at a median of about 5.9 months prior to onset.

This clonotype was recorded many times. Its antigen remains unknown. Investigators excluded patients with uncontrolled infection, other autoimmune disease, pregnancy or lactation. PBMCs came from about 10 ml fresh peripheral blood. Authors of the study amplified TCR beta CDR3 regions from RNA transcripts. RT-PCR in the first round (using the HTBI primer set) targeted the TCR CDR3. From the multiplex PCR reads, TCRdb called clonotypes with MiXCR, one entry per CDR3 protein. Here the sample spans over 350,000 distinct CDR3 sequences, over 12% being singletons. This TCR derives from a man between 18 and 29 years old with Graves' ophthalmopathy. The sample taken for sequencing was blood. The V gene is TRBV7-3, the J gene TRBJ1-1; TRBD1 matches 9 bases. In DNA form, the CDR3 reads TGTGCCAGCAGCTTAATTGGTTGGACAGGGGATCGAAACACTGAAGCTTTCTTT. Its protein product is CASSLIGWTGDRNTEAFF.